The source of this TCR beta chain is a study of chemoradiotherapy in HPV16-positive cancers. CDR1 and CDR2 (germline): MNHNS, SASEGT. Trimming removed 2 bases from V and 5 bases from J, with 12 bases in between. The CDR3 runs to 15 residues. Sequencing was performed with immunoSEQ multiplex PCR; in TCRdb, only in-frame clones are kept and a portion is missing. The sample consists of about 5,400 clones, around 91% of them appearing once. The clonotype comes from a human donor with HPV-associated anogenital cancer. The material sequenced was blood, taken from a patient who underwent chemoradiotherapy. The chain uses TRBV6-1 and TRBJ1-4; D is unclear. In DNA, the CDR3 is TGTGCCAGCAGTGAAACCGCGTTACTGAATGAAAAACTGTTTTTT. It is translated as CASSETALLNEKLFF.